The entry below describes one T cell receptor (beta chain). This CDR3 has 15 amino acids. V was trimmed by 5 bases and J by 0 bases, leaving 10 bases between them. Germline V gene lookup returns CDR1 SNHLY and CDR2 FYNNEI. Clinical histories supplied by participants themselves formed the basis of cohort assignment. In the original processing: Researchers report that nucleated cell counts were estimated from reference gene primer amplification. Clones were read by immunoSEQ multiplex PCR, and TCRdb kept only the in-frame ones, dropping some. Clonal size and the V and J genes are those of that table, whereas D and trimming came from the DNA. The sample holds some 150,000 clones, roughly 88% seen once. This specimen belongs to a study of blood T cell repertoires in COVID-19. Study context: The United States, Italy and Spain were the sources of the acute and convalescent COVID-19 samples. From T cells, B-cell-depleted T cells, or PBMCs came the material, which was cDNA or gDNA.

The sequencing sample was made of PBMCs or T cells enriched from blood (not recorded which). This sequence originates from a man aged 45-60 years who had recovered from COVID-19. The V call is TRBV2, the J call TRBJ2-2; D not resolved. The CDR3 region has the DNA TGTGCCAGCAGTCAACAGCCCACGAACACCGGGGAGCTGTTTTTT. As protein: CASSQQPTNTGELFF. Supplemented by reference TRBV2 and TRBJ2-2, the full variable domain reads EPEVTQTPSHQVTQMGQEVILRCVPISNHLYFYWYRQILGQKVEFLVSFYNNEISEKSEIFDDQFSVERPDGSNFTLKIRSTKLEDSAMYFCASSQQPTNTGELFFGEGSRLTVL.